The 22 T cell receptor beta chains below were found in one sample sequenced in a study of identical twins. TCRdb redid the calling of the 5' RACE reads with MiXCR, one entry per CDR3 protein. The sample holds around 1.7 million distinct CDR3 sequences, about 31% seen once. Sequenced: cord blood. The receptor source for this set is a newborn girl in good health.

This clonotype was seen a handful of times. The chain recombines TRBV20-1 with TRBJ2-7; D is perhaps TRBD1 or TRBD2 (6 bases each). This CDR3 contains 16 residues. Germline values: CDR1 DFQATT, CDR2 SNEGSKA (reference sequence). Trimming cost V 6 bases and J 4 bases, with 25 bases left between them. The CDR3 nucleotides are TGCAGTGCCAATAGTTGGCGCCACGGGGGCGCTTACGAGCAGTACTTC. It is translated as CSANSWRHGGAYEQYF.

This clonotype showed up just a few times. The chain links TRBV12-3 or TRBV12-4 to TRBJ2-5; 8 bases align to TRBD1. The CDR3 is 14 residues long. V was pared by 7 bases and J by 3 bases, with 7 bases of the junction left unmatched. The CDR3 spells CASIPTTGEETQYF. CDR3 sequence (DNA): TGTGCCAGCATTCCAACGACAGGGGAAGAGACCCAGTACTTC.

A remark on this clonotype: Mismatch with germline at one junction end may stem from a read error. DNA of the CDR3: TGCAGTACTAGAGGGATCCCAGGGGGCTATGGCTACACCTTC. Translating gives CSTRGIPGGYGYTF. This chain joins TRBV20-1 and TRBJ1-2; 7 bases line up with TRBD1. The CDR3 loop spans 14 amino acids. The germline V gene encodes CDR1 DFQATT and CDR2 SNEGSKA (reference sequence).

In the case of this clonotype: This may be a read error: a much more frequent sequence differs by one nucleotide. The chain uses TRBV10-3 and TRBJ2-1; D is possibly TRBD2 (5 bases). CDR3 size: 11 residues. Looked up from germline, CDR1 is ENHRY and CDR2 is SYGVKD. CDR3 sequence (DNA): TGTTCCATCAGTGGGAGCAATGAGCAGTTCTTC. It is translated as CSISGSNEQFF.

This clonotype was found a few times. The CDR3 region has the DNA TGTGCCAGTAGCGATACCCGGACAGGGTCGAACACTGAAGCTTTCTTT. Protein: CASSDTRTGSNTEAFF. The chain has TRBV19 and TRBJ1-1; 8 positions match TRBD1. The junction had 10 bases not matched to a gene; V was cut back by 6 bases and J by 1 base. Germline V gives CDR1 LNHDA, CDR2 SQIVND (reference sequence). CDR3 length: 16 amino acids.

The rearrangement joins TRBV28 to TRBJ1-1; D unresolved. The V gene lost 11 bases and the J gene lost 1 base, with 11 bases spanning the gap. Looked up from germline, CDR1 is MDHEN and CDR2 is SYDVKM. CDR3 length equals 12 residues. CDR3 bases: TGTGCCGGCCCGGGGAGGAACACTGAAGCTTTCTTT. Amino acid sequence: CAGPGRNTEAFF.

This clonotype was found a few times. J is TRBJ1-2 and V is TRBV6-1, with TRBD1 matching over 10 bases. The V gene's germline CDR1 is MNHNS and CDR2 SASEGT. Germline trimming cut 8 bases from V and 6 bases from J; bases unmatched to any gene: 9. The CDR3 contains 14 residues. The CDR3, as DNA: TGTGCCAGCCGAACTCGGGACAGGGGAAATGGCTACACCTTC. Translating it yields CASRTRDRGNGYTF.

The rearrangement joins TRBV11-2 to TRBJ2-1; 7 bases align to TRBD2. The CDR3 runs 17 residues. The germline CDR1 and CDR2 sequences are SGHAT and FQNNGV. Unmatched junction bases numbered 6, after V lost 1 base and J lost 0 bases. CDR3 sequence reads: CASSLALRTSSYNEQFF. In DNA form, the CDR3 reads TGTGCCAGCAGCTTAGCTCTTCGGACTAGCTCCTACAATGAGCAGTTCTTC.

The chain carries TRBV3-1 and TRBJ2-3, with TRBD2 matching over 15 bases. The J segment lost 3 bases and the V segment lost 4 bases, leaving 8 bases of the junction unmatched. Germline assignment: CDR1 LGHDT and CDR2 YNNKEL (reference sequence). The length of the CDR3 is 18 residues. The CDR3 DNA is TGTGCCAGCAGCCTTGGGACTAGCGGGGGGTCGACTACAGATACGCAGTATTTT. Protein sequence: CASSLGTSGGSTTDTQYF.

This chain joins TRBV18 and TRBJ1-5, with D unresolved. In germline, CDR1 is KGHSH, CDR2 LQKENI. V gave up 3 bases and J gave up 2 bases, with 5 bases separating them. The CDR3 is 13 residues long. For the CDR3, the DNA is TGTGCCAGCTCACCCGCTCGCAATCAGCCCCAGCATTTT. This sequence encodes CASSPARNQPQHF.

Notes on this clonotype: A much larger clonotype is one base distant, so this may be a read error. The chain combines TRBV29-1 with TRBJ2-1; 8 bases map to TRBD2. Germline V gene sequence: CDR1 SQVTM, CDR2 ANQGSEA. The V and J ends lost 3 bases and 8 bases, in that order; junction bases with no gene match: 9. The CDR3 runs 14 residues. The CDR3 nucleotides read TGCAGCGTTGACATGAGCGGGAGCCTCTATGAGCAGTTCTTC. Residues: CSVDMSGSLYEQFF.

This clonotype was seen a handful of times. J is TRBJ1-2 and V is TRBV28; possible D gene TRBD1, 5 bases. CDR1 is MDHEN and CDR2 is SYDVKM in the germline V gene. The CDR3 runs to 14 residues. Deletions cut 4 bases from V and 4 bases from J, with 13 bases between. The CDR3 bases are TGTGCCAGCAGTTCCGCAGGGATTTTCTATGGCTACACCTTC. Translating it yields CASSSAGIFYGYTF.

The chain couples TRBV28 to TRBJ1-1, with D hard to call. This CDR3 has 12 amino acids. The germline gives CDR1 MDHEN, CDR2 SYDVKM. The V end lost 7 bases, the J end lost 0 bases, and 6 bases lay between the germline ends. This chain's CDR3 is CASTILNTEAFF. The DNA for the CDR3 is TGTGCCAGCACCATCCTGAACACTGAAGCTTTCTTT.

To note about this clonotype: This may arise from a read error, as a much more abundant clone is one base away. The CDR3 bases are TGTGCCAGCACCGGACTAGCCCACAATGAGCAGTACTTC. The encoded protein is CASTGLAHNEQYF. The J gene is TRBJ2-1, the V gene TRBV5-5; 8 nucleotides line up with TRBD2. Gene TRBJ2-7 matches the end of the DNA better, so the J call may be wrong. This CDR3 region has 13 residues. Germline V gene lookup returns CDR1 SGHKS and CDR2 YYEKEE (reference sequence).

The chain carries TRBV14 and TRBJ2-7; D is perhaps TRBD2 (6 bases). V was trimmed by 0 bases and J by 2 bases, leaving 11 bases between them. The CDR3 runs to 15 residues. Looked up from germline, CDR1 is SGHDN and CDR2 is FVKESK. CDR3 in amino acids: CASSQEGGVPYEQYF. Here the CDR3 DNA reads TGTGCCAGCAGCCAAGAGGGCGGGGTACCCTACGAGCAGTACTTC.

The sample holds one count of this clonotype. The junction shows a germline mismatch at one end, possibly a read error. The chain links TRBV27 to TRBJ2-5; D gene unclear. TRBJ2-7 matches the DNA end more closely, so the J call is doubtful. CDR1 and CDR2 from the germline V gene are MNHEY and SMNVEV (reference sequence). The CDR3 contains 15 residues. The CDR3 coding sequence is TGTGCCGGCAGTTTTTCCCGGCTCTCTAACTACGAGCAGTACTTC. This encodes CAGSFSRLSNYEQYF.

Only a few counts were recorded for this clonotype. The V gene is TRBV12-3 or TRBV12-4, the J gene TRBJ2-7, with a tentative D call TRBD2 (6 bases). The V and J ends lost 6 bases and 0 bases respectively, with 18 bases between them. CDR3 length: 16 residues. The CDR3 coding sequence is TGTGCCAGCAGCCCTAATCATCGACTAGGCTCCTACGAGCAGTACTTC. It yields the protein CASSPNHRLGSYEQYF.

This chain joins TRBV2 and TRBJ2-7, with TRBD2 matching over 9 bases. V was pared by 2 bases and J by 4 bases, with 18 bases of the junction left unmatched. The CDR3 runs 19 residues. Germline values: CDR1 SNHLY, CDR2 FYNNEI. CDR3 nucleotide sequence: TGTGCCAGCAGTGAACCCCTGAGTAGCGGGAGAAGAATCGGGTACGAGCAGTACTTC. It translates to CASSEPLSSGRRIGYEQYF.

The chain recombines TRBV5-1 with TRBJ2-3, with TRBD1 matching 9 bases. The CDR3 is made up of 14 amino acids. Trimming took 4 bases from V and 9 from J; bases not matched to a gene: 9. In germline, CDR1 is SGHRS, CDR2 YFSETQ. The CDR3 here is CASSPRQGVGTQYF. CDR3 nucleotide sequence: TGCGCCAGCAGCCCCAGACAGGGGGTAGGGACGCAGTATTTT.

This chain links TRBV20-1 with TRBJ1-1; D is possibly TRBD1 (5 bases). The CDR3 contains 12 residues. V was clipped by 7 bases and J by 1 base, with 10 bases between them. Germline V lookup: CDR1 DFQATT, CDR2 SNEGSKA (reference sequence). The CDR3 nucleotides read TGCAGTGGAGGGAGGGGGAACACTGAAGCTTTCTTT. The encoded protein is CSGGRGNTEAFF.

There are a few counts of this clonotype. The CDR3 sequence: CASSWSGQVYNEQFF. CDR3 in DNA: TGTGCCAGCAGTTGGTCGGGACAGGTGTACAATGAGCAGTTCTTC. V usage is TRBV6-1 and J usage is TRBJ2-1; 8 bases line up with TRBD1. With 5 bases clipped from V and 4 bases from J, the junction kept 7 bases outside the gene matches. The CDR3 has 15 residues. Germline CDR1 and CDR2: MNHNS and SASEGT.

This chain joins TRBV4-1 and TRBJ1-5; D is uncertain. Germline V gene data show CDR1 as MGHRA and CDR2 as YSYEKL. V shed 1 base and J shed 6 bases, with 13 bases lying between them. CDR3 length equals 15 residues. For the CDR3, the DNA is TGCGCCAGCAGCCAAGGCACGGTTACTAGTCAGCCCCAGCATTTT. It is translated as CASSQGTVTSQPQHF.